These 25 T cell receptor beta chains came from one sample sequenced in a study of cytomegalovirus exposure and HLA in healthy donors. The method was immunoSEQ multiplex PCR; TCRdb's version includes in-frame clones alone and lacks a portion of them. The sample holds 120,000 to 150,000 clones, roughly 92% seen once. The material sequenced was PBMCs. Receptors originate from a man aged 18-30 years in good health and CMV-seronegative.

This clone has only one observation. The chain is built from TRBV29-1 and TRBJ2-3; D is undetermined. Germline assignment: CDR1 SQVTM and CDR2 ANQGSEA. The CDR3 covers 15 residues. V dropped 1 base and J dropped 1 base, with 12 bases sitting between them. CDR3 protein: CSVEGSEGGTDTQYF. Here the CDR3 DNA reads TGCAGCGTTGAAGGCAGCGAAGGAGGCACAGATACGCAGTATTTT.

This clone has just one count. The chain is built from TRBV21-1 and TRBJ2-7; the table's D call TRBD2 went unverified against the DNA. TRBV21-1 is tagged as a pseudogene. CDR3 size: 17 residues. The CDR3 here is CASSKEGTSGSRYEQYV. The CDR3 nucleotides read TGTGCCAGCAGCAAAGAGGGGACTAGCGGGAGTAGGTACGAGCAGTACGTC.

The chain recombines TRBV29-1 with TRBJ2-7, with a tentative D call TRBD1 (5 bases). This CDR3 comprises 14 residues. V was clipped by 3 bases and J by 0 bases, with 12 bases between them. Germline loops: CDR1 SQVTM, CDR2 ANQGSEA. CDR3 DNA sequence: TGCAGCGTTGAGGCGACAGCAAGCTCCTACGAGCAGTACTTC. It translates to CSVEATASSYEQYF.

The chain joins TRBV5-4 to TRBJ2-1; possible D gene TRBD2, 6 bases. Germline V gene lookup returns CDR1 SGHNT and CDR2 YYREEE (reference sequence). V shed 4 bases and J shed 4 bases, with 18 bases lying between them. The CDR3 runs to 16 residues. CDR3 sequence: CASSPSDRGKYNEQFF. The CDR3, as DNA: TGTGCCAGCAGCCCTAGCGACCGTGGGAAGTACAATGAGCAGTTCTTC. The complete variable domain, with remaining parts taken from reference TRBV5-4 and TRBJ2-1, reads ETGVTQSPTHLIKTRGQQVTLRCSSQSGHNTVSWYQQALGQGPQFIFQYYREEENGRGNFPPRFSGLQFPNYSSELNVNALELDDSALYLCASSPSDRGKYNEQFFGPGTRLTVL.

The V call is TRBV9, the J call TRBJ1-6; 7 bases are shared with TRBD1. J lost 10 bases, V lost 4 bases, and 14 bases had no gene match. CDR3 length: 16 residues. In germline, CDR1 is SGDLS, CDR2 YYNGEE. The chain's CDR3 is CASSPEGARSGSPLHF. Here the CDR3 DNA reads TGTGCCAGCAGCCCAGAGGGGGCCCGTTCGGGGTCACCCCTCCACTTT.

The V gene is TRBV11-2, the J gene TRBJ2-7, with TRBD2 matching over 11 bases. The CDR3 is made up of 15 amino acids. V was clipped by 4 bases and J by 1 base; unmatched bases: 3. Germline assignment: CDR1 SGHAT and CDR2 FQNNGV. CDR3 region: CASSYSSGGSYEQYF. CDR3 DNA: TGTGCCAGCAGCTATTCTAGCGGGGGGTCCTACGAGCAGTACTTC.

This chain joins TRBV2 and TRBJ2-1; 8 bases line up with TRBD2. Germline CDR1 is SNHLY and CDR2 is FYNNEI. There are 17 residues in the CDR3. The V and J ends lost 4 bases and 0 bases, in that order; junction bases with no gene match: 8. CDR3 sequence: CASSGHFSGSSYNEQFF. The DNA of the CDR3 is TGTGCCAGCAGTGGTCACTTCAGCGGGAGCTCCTACAATGAGCAGTTCTTC.

The CDR3 sequence is CATSRAGGPRAGGHEQFF. CDR3 bases: TGTGCCACCAGCAGAGCCGGGGGGCCCCGTGCCGGGGGCCATGAGCAGTTCTTC. The rearrangement uses TRBV15 and TRBJ2-1, with D maybe TRBD2 (7 bases). The CDR3 extends over 18 amino acids. CDR1 is LNHNV and CDR2 is YYDKDF in the germline V gene (reference sequence). The ends were cut back, 1 base at V and 8 bases at J, with 24 bases in the middle.

This clone appeared once. V usage is TRBV7-2 and J usage is TRBJ2-3, with TRBD2 identical over 9 bases. J lost 2 bases, V lost 1 base, and 4 bases had no gene match. The CDR3 spans 16 residues. From germline, CDR1 is SGHTA and CDR2 FQGNSA. CDR3 nucleotide sequence: TGTGCCAGCAGCTTAGGGCGGGGGGGAGACACAGATACGCAGTATTTT. Its protein is CASSLGRGGDTDTQYF. The full variable domain, its missing parts supplied by reference TRBV7-2 and TRBJ2-3, is GAGVSQSPSNKVTEKGKDVELRCDPISGHTALYWYRQSLGQGLEFLIYFQGNSAPDKSGLPSDRFSAERTGGSVSTLTIQRTQQEDSAVYLCASSLGRGGDTDTQYFGPGTRLTVL.

This chain uses TRBV25-1 with TRBJ2-2, with a weak D call TRBD2 (5 bases). Trimming stripped 6 bases from V and 4 bases from J, with 12 bases between. Germline V gene lookup returns CDR1 MGHDK and CDR2 SYGVNS. CDR3 size: 14 residues. As DNA, the CDR3 is TGTGCCAGCAGGAGCGGACTCTCCACCGGGGAGCTGTTTTTT. Its protein product is CASRSGLSTGELFF.

The chain joins TRBV7-9 to TRBJ2-7, with TRBD2 identical over 8 bases. The V and J ends lost 6 bases and 4 bases, in that order; junction bases with no gene match: 11. This CDR3 has 15 amino acids. The germline V gene has CDR1 SEHNR and CDR2 FQNEAQ (reference sequence). In DNA, the CDR3 is TGTGCCAGCAGTTCCGGCGGGGGGCTGTCTTACGAGCAGTACTTC. It is translated as CASSSGGGLSYEQYF.

The chain uses TRBV30 and TRBJ1-1; D perhaps matches TRBD1 (5 bases). Trimming took 3 bases from V and 10 from J, leaving 24 bases between them. The CDR3 has 15 residues. CDR1 and CDR2 from the germline V gene are GTSNPN and SVGIG (reference sequence). Here the CDR3 DNA reads TGTGCCTGGAGCGCCGACAGCCTCATCCAGGGTGGAGCTTTCTTT. Protein: CAWSADSLIQGGAFF.

CDR3 coding DNA: TGCGCCAGCAGCCAAGATCCGGGACACCAGAACACTGAAGCTTTCTTT. Amino acid sequence: CASSQDPGHQNTEAFF. The V and J genes are TRBV4-1 and TRBJ1-1; D is possibly TRBD1 (6 bases). V was shortened by 0 bases and J by 1 base, with 12 bases between the two germline ends. This CDR3 has 16 residues. Germline lookup yields CDR1 MGHRA and CDR2 YSYEKL.

The chain is built from TRBV6-1 and TRBJ1-2; TRBD1 might be the D (6 bases). V dropped 4 bases and J dropped 6 bases, with 12 bases sitting between them. The CDR3 covers 13 residues. Germline V gives CDR1 MNHNS, CDR2 SASEGT. The DNA for the CDR3 is TGTGCCAGCAGTGGAACAGGGTTGAATGGCTACACCTTC. This sequence encodes CASSGTGLNGYTF.

This chain uses TRBV4-1 with TRBJ1-1, with 7 nucleotides matching TRBD1. Germline V gives CDR1 MGHRA, CDR2 YSYEKL. This CDR3 has 19 amino acids. V was clipped by 0 bases and J by 4 bases; unmatched bases: 17. The CDR3 nucleotides read TGCGCCAGCAGCCAAGAGGGGCCACACAGGGGTGTAAAGGGCACTGAAGCTTTCTTT. Translation: CASSQEGPHRGVKGTEAFF.

V is TRBV6-4 and J is TRBJ1-2, with D tentatively TRBD1 (5 bases). In germline, CDR1 is MRHNA, CDR2 SNTAGT. Trimming stripped 0 bases from V and 4 bases from J, with 9 bases between. The CDR3 is 14 residues long. The CDR3 region is CASSDSWGGYGYTF. CDR3 bases: TGTGCCAGCAGTGACTCATGGGGGGGCTATGGCTACACCTTC.

The chain couples TRBV2 to TRBJ2-7, with 8 bases fitting TRBD1. J was trimmed by 1 base and V by 3 bases; bases with no gene match: 11. From germline, CDR1 is SNHLY and CDR2 FYNNEI. The CDR3 spans 17 residues. This CDR3 is CASSDPRQGIPSYEQYV. The CDR3 DNA is TGTGCCAGCAGTGACCCCAGACAGGGGATCCCTTCCTACGAGCAGTACGTC.

This clone was seen a few times. The chain uses TRBV6-6 and TRBJ2-5; D might be TRBD2 (6 bases). The CDR3 consists of 14 residues. The germline V gene has CDR1 MNHNY and CDR2 SVGAGI (reference sequence). Trimming pared 6 bases from V and 5 bases from J, leaving 16 bases between. The CDR3 DNA reads as TGTGCCAGCAGCACCTACGGGAGTAGGGAGACCCAGTACTTC. This gives the protein CASSTYGSRETQYF.

The V gene is TRBV5-5, the J gene TRBJ2-3; 11 bases line up with TRBD1. The CDR3 extends over 15 amino acids. Looked up from germline, CDR1 is SGHKS and CDR2 is YYEKEE (reference sequence). The junction had 2 bases not matched to a gene; V was cut back by 4 bases and J by 1 base. The CDR3 loop is CASSRTGGRTDTQYF. For the CDR3, the DNA is TGTGCCAGCAGCCGGACAGGGGGCCGCACAGATACGCAGTATTTT.

The genes are TRBV5-5 and TRBJ2-7; 8 bases are shared with TRBD1. The CDR3 is 15 residues long. After removal of 0 bases from V and 6 bases from J, the junction contained 8 bases not matched to a gene. The germline gives CDR1 SGHKS, CDR2 YYEKEE (reference sequence). The CDR3: CASSLAGTGVFEQYF. DNA of the CDR3: TGTGCCAGCAGCTTGGCCGGGACAGGAGTTTTCGAGCAGTACTTC.

The chain links TRBV5-4 to TRBJ2-6; TRBD1 agrees at 7 bases. Trimming at V came to 2 bases and at J to 4 bases, leaving 3 bases not matched to a gene. Germline CDR1 SGHNT, CDR2 YYREEE (reference sequence). This CDR3 spans 15 amino acids. Written as DNA, the CDR3 is TGTGCCAGCAGCTTAGGACAGGACGGGGCCAACGTCCTGACTTTC. As protein: CASSLGQDGANVLTF.

The rearrangement uses TRBV30 and TRBJ2-7; 8 nucleotides agree with TRBD1. CDR1 and CDR2 from the germline V gene are GTSNPN and SVGIG (reference sequence). This CDR3 is 14 amino acids long. Trimming removed 5 bases from V and 3 bases from J; junction bases left unmatched: 9. DNA of the CDR3: TGTGCCTGGGCTGACAGGGGCCTAAACTACGAGCAGTACGTC. Translation gives CAWADRGLNYEQYV.

This chain connects TRBV4-2 to TRBJ2-3, with TRBD2 matching over 11 bases. Germline V lookup: CDR1 LGHNA, CDR2 YNFKEQ. The ends lost 2 bases at V and 3 bases at J; junction bases unmatched: 1. The CDR3 contains 15 residues. CDR3 loop: CASSQTSGGTDTQYF. The CDR3 bases are TGTGCCAGCAGCCAAACTAGCGGGGGAACAGATACGCAGTATTTT.

This clone was counted between two and nine times. The J gene is TRBJ1-2, the V gene TRBV10-3; 9 bases are shared with TRBD1. CDR3 size: 14 residues. The V gene end was trimmed by 7 bases and the J gene end by 2 bases; junction bases not matched to a gene: 5. The germline gives CDR1 ENHRY, CDR2 SYGVKD. The CDR3 loop reads CAITLGQGNYGYTF. The CDR3 nucleotides read TGTGCCATCACCTTAGGACAGGGGAACTATGGCTACACCTTC.

The sample holds one count of this clone. V usage is TRBV7-2 and J usage is TRBJ1-5, with unresolved D. Germline assignment: CDR1 SGHTA and CDR2 FQGNSA. V was cut by 2 bases and J by 0 bases, with 8 bases left in between. CDR3 length: 15 residues. Written as DNA, the CDR3 is TGTGCCAGCAGCTTACTTCCAGTTAGCAATCAGCCCCAGCATTTT. The encoded protein is CASSLLPVSNQPQHF.